Presented here are 11 T cell receptor beta chains from one specimen sequenced in a study of vaccination effects on CD4 cells after COVID-19. No cognate antigen is known for these TCRs. Using viral peptide pools, the ViraFEST assay grew out antigen-specific CD4+ T cells prior to sequencing. Following 10 days of culture, CD4+ T cells were isolated. Having tested negative for nucleocapsid antibodies, the vaccine recipients showed no prior SARS-CoV-2 infection. Sequenced by immunoSEQ multiplex PCR; TCRdb stores in-frame clones only, minus some. The data contain about 21,000 clones, around 72% of them singletons. Material: CD4+ T cells from PBMCs cultured with HCoV-NL63 spike peptides, obtained before COVID-19 vaccination. The receptor set was obtained from a human donor who received a COVID-19 vaccine.

The rearrangement links TRBV7-6 to TRBJ1-1; weak D call: TRBD1 (6 bases). Germline CDR1 SGHVS, CDR2 FNYEAQ. V was shortened by 1 base and J by 1 base, with 16 bases between the two germline ends. The CDR3 consists of 17 residues. The CDR3 sequence is CASSLGFRGQKNTEAFF. In DNA, the CDR3 is TGTGCCAGCAGCTTAGGGTTCCGGGGGCAGAAGAACACTGAAGCTTTCTTT.

This clone appeared many times. The chain is built from TRBV19 and TRBJ1-2, with unresolved D. Per germline, CDR1 LNHDA and CDR2 SQIVND (reference sequence). The length of the CDR3 is 13 residues. Trimming removed 8 bases at V and 6 bases at J, with 16 bases between. CDR3 nucleotide sequence: TGTGCCAGTGGCCAGATGAGGAGCGATGGCTACACCTTC. Protein sequence: CASGQMRSDGYTF.

The chain couples TRBV18 to TRBJ2-2, with D perhaps TRBD1 or TRBD2 (5 bases each). Trimming removed 5 bases from V and 3 bases from J, with 25 bases in between. Germline CDR1 KGHSH, CDR2 LQKENI. The CDR3 runs 19 residues. The DNA of the CDR3 is TGTGCCAGCTCATTGAGTTCCCAGGGAGTCGTCTTGGACACCGGGGAGCTGTTTTTT. Residues: CASSLSSQGVVLDTGELFF.

This clone has more than one count but fewer than ten. V usage is TRBV20-1 and J usage is TRBJ1-2, with D unclear. The germline CDR1 and CDR2 sequences are DFQATT and SNEGSKA (reference sequence). The CDR3 sequence is 11 residues long. The V and J ends lost 6 bases and 7 bases respectively, with 12 bases between them. CDR3 in DNA: TGCAGTGCGAGGACCAGCTCTGGCTACACCTTC. Its protein is CSARTSSGYTF.

CDR3 protein: CASSYPQGGYEQFF. The CDR3 coding sequence is TGTGCCAGCAGTTACCCCCAGGGGGGCTATGAGCAGTTCTTC. The genes are TRBV6-8 and TRBJ2-1; D possibly corresponds to TRBD1 (7 bases). Deletions cut 2 bases from V and 8 bases from J, with 13 bases between. Per germline, CDR1 MNHGY and CDR2 SAAAGT. This CDR3 is 14 amino acids long.

The rearrangement links TRBV29-1 to TRBJ1-1, with D tentatively TRBD1 (6 bases). The V gene lost 4 bases and the J gene lost 6 bases, with 6 bases spanning the gap. Germline V CDR1 and CDR2: SQVTM, ANQGSEA. The CDR3 is made up of 10 amino acids. The CDR3 DNA sequence: TGCAGCGTTGGGACAGCTGAAGCTTTCTTT. This translates into CSVGTAEAFF.

The chain recombines TRBV15 with TRBJ1-1; D is unclear. CDR1 is LNHNV, CDR2 YYDKDF, per germline (reference sequence). V was trimmed by 0 bases and J by 4 bases, leaving 9 bases between them. The CDR3 is 14 amino acids. CDR3 amino acids: CATSRDMVGTEAFF. CDR3 bases: TGTGCCACCAGCAGAGATATGGTTGGCACTGAAGCTTTCTTT.

This chain links TRBV7-2 with TRBJ1-5; the D gene is possibly TRBD1 (6 bases). This CDR3 has 17 amino acids. Germline V lookup: CDR1 SGHTA, CDR2 FQGNSA. V lost 3 bases and J lost 2, with 17 bases in between. CDR3 in DNA: TGTGCCAGCAGCTTTTCCGAGGGGGGAATGGGCAATCAGCCCCAGCATTTT. This gives the protein CASSFSEGGMGNQPQHF.

This chain connects TRBV5-4 to TRBJ1-1, with D unresolved. This CDR3 is 14 amino acids long. V was clipped by 0 bases and J by 3 bases, with 9 bases between them. Looked up from germline, CDR1 is SGHNT and CDR2 is YYREEE (reference sequence). The CDR3 loop reads CASSLGGVDTEAFF. The CDR3 region has the DNA TGTGCCAGCAGCTTGGGTGGGGTGGACACTGAAGCTTTCTTT.

The chain carries TRBV5-5 and TRBJ2-1; 8 bases map to TRBD1. The CDR3 extends over 17 amino acids. Germline assignment: CDR1 SGHKS and CDR2 YYEKEE (reference sequence). The V gene end was trimmed by 4 bases and the J gene end by 3 bases; junction bases not matched to a gene: 12. The CDR3 sequence: CASSLGQGTNFYNEQFF. In DNA form, the CDR3 reads TGTGCCAGCAGCCTAGGACAGGGAACAAACTTCTACAATGAGCAGTTCTTC.

V gene TRBV9 combines with J gene TRBJ2-1; 8 positions agree with TRBD1. V lost 2 bases to trimming and J lost 2 bases; unmatched junction nucleotides: 3. CDR1 is SGDLS and CDR2 is YYNGEE in the germline V gene. This CDR3 is built from 15 residues. The CDR3 loop reads CASSVGQGTYNEQFF. CDR3 coding DNA: TGTGCCAGCAGCGTCGGACAGGGCACCTACAATGAGCAGTTCTTC.